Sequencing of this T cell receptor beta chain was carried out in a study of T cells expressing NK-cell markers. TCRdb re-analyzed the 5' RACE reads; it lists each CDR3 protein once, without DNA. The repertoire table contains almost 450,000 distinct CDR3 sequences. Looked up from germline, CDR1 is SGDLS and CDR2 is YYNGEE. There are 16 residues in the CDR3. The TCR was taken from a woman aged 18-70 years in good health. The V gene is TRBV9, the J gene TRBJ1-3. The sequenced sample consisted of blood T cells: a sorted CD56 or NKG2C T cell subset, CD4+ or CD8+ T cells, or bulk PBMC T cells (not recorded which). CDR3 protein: CASSVAWPTGGNTIYF.